The next 26 T cell receptor beta chains were all read from a single sample in a study of early T cells in non-severe SARS-CoV-2 infection. A single record per CDR3 protein comes from TCRdb applying MiXCR to the 5' RACE reads. There are 70,000 to 95,000 distinct CDR3 sequences in the sample; 14% to 15% occur only once, and approximately 0.5% lies in the top ten. The sample comprised whole blood. The receptors were gathered from an adult who was a healthcare worker with PCR-confirmed SARS-CoV-2 infection or an uninfected control (not recorded which).

V is TRBV4-1 and J is TRBJ1-2, with a weak D call TRBD1 (6 bases). The CDR3 length is 15 residues. The V end was cut by 3 bases, the J end by 2 bases, with 13 bases between. CDR1 is MGHRA and CDR2 is YSYEKL in the germline V gene. DNA for the CDR3: TGCGCCAGCAGCCACCGTGTACAGGGAAACTATGGCTACACCTTC. Translation: CASSHRVQGNYGYTF.

This clonotype was observed a few times. V is TRBV9 and J is TRBJ2-7, with 8 bases identical to TRBD1. Germline V lookup: CDR1 SGDLS, CDR2 YYNGEE. V trimming: 5 bases; J trimming: 3 bases; junction bases outside the gene matches: 10. The length of the CDR3 is 15 residues. CDR3 sequence reads: CASRGRTGYFYEQYV. The DNA for the CDR3 is TGTGCCAGCAGGGGACGGACAGGGTATTTCTACGAGCAGTACGTC.

Ten or more counts support this clonotype. The chain recombines TRBV3-1 with TRBJ2-5; 9 bases are a match to TRBD2. The CDR3 has 15 amino acids. Trimming at V came to 3 bases and at J to 4 bases, leaving 6 bases not matched to a gene. CDR1 is LGHDT and CDR2 is YNNKEL in the germline V gene (reference sequence). The CDR3 spells CASSQIGTSRETQYF. CDR3 coding DNA: TGTGCCAGCAGCCAGATTGGGACTAGCCGAGAGACCCAGTACTTC.

This clonotype appeared a few times. V usage is TRBV4-1 and J usage is TRBJ1-3, with 11 bases matching TRBD1. This CDR3 is 16 amino acids long. Trimming at V came to 4 bases and at J to 8 bases, leaving 10 bases not matched to a gene. Germline V gene lookup returns CDR1 MGHRA and CDR2 YSYEKL. Here the CDR3 reads CASSRRDRGVIDTIYF. CDR3 coding DNA: TGCGCCAGCAGCCGGAGGGACAGGGGGGTTATTGACACCATATATTTT.

V and J are TRBV20-1 and TRBJ2-5, with a tentative D call TRBD1 (7 bases). Between the trimmed V and J ends, which lost 1 base and 6 bases, there was a span of 24 bases. Germline V gene data show CDR1 as DFQATT and CDR2 as SNEGSKA (reference sequence). This CDR3 comprises 17 residues. The DNA for the CDR3 is TGCAGTGCTAGAGTATTCTCTTCCACAGGGGACTTACAGACCCAGTACTTC. Protein sequence: CSARVFSSTGDLQTQYF.

This clonotype was detected only a few times. The J gene is TRBJ2-3, the V gene TRBV5-1, with D perhaps TRBD1 (6 bases). The CDR3 loop spans 15 amino acids. The V and J ends lost 5 bases and 0 bases respectively, with 13 bases between them. Per germline, CDR1 SGHRS and CDR2 YFSETQ. This CDR3 is CASRNRQESTDTQYF. The CDR3 DNA reads TGCGCCAGCAGAAACCGACAGGAGAGCACAGATACGCAGTATTTT.

This clonotype was counted between two and nine times. V usage is TRBV20-1 and J usage is TRBJ1-6, with D perhaps TRBD1 (5 bases). CDR1 and CDR2 from the germline V gene are DFQATT and SNEGSKA (reference sequence). V lost 0 bases and J lost 8, with 17 bases in between. The CDR3 has 16 residues. The CDR3 is CSARDSPGPADSPLHF. CDR3 in DNA: TGCAGTGCTAGAGATTCTCCAGGGCCTGCCGATTCACCCCTCCACTTT.

This clonotype was picked up a small number of times. The chain links TRBV10-2 to TRBJ1-1; 7 bases map to TRBD1. After removal of 2 bases from V and 10 bases from J, the junction contained 10 bases not matched to a gene. The germline V gene encodes CDR1 WSHSY and CDR2 SAAADI. CDR3 length: 14 amino acids. CDR3 protein: CASSERRQGSTAFF. Written as DNA, the CDR3 is TGCGCCAGCAGTGAGCGTCGACAGGGAAGTACAGCTTTCTTT.

The sample holds many counts of this clonotype. The chain couples TRBV5-8 to TRBJ1-5; weak D call: TRBD1 (6 bases). The CDR3 totals 16 residues. The germline CDR1 and CDR2 sequences are SGHTS and YDEGEE. Trimming took 0 bases from V and 3 from J, leaving 13 bases between them. The CDR3 DNA reads as TGTGCCAGCAGCTTGGGGGGGCACCCTCACAATCAGCCCCAGCATTTT. Amino acid sequence: CASSLGGHPHNQPQHF.

The genes are TRBV20-1 and TRBJ2-5; D is undetermined. V was trimmed by 1 base and J by 5 bases, leaving 8 bases between them. Germline CDR1 DFQATT, CDR2 SNEGSKA (reference sequence). The CDR3 loop spans 12 amino acids. CDR3 protein: CSARGAQETQYF. In DNA form, the CDR3 reads TGCAGTGCTAGAGGGGCCCAGGAGACCCAGTACTTC.

This clonotype was counted at least ten times. The chain uses TRBV5-1 and TRBJ1-4; possibly TRBD1 for D (6 bases). Germline V gene data show CDR1 as SGHRS and CDR2 as YFSETQ. This CDR3 spans 15 amino acids. Trimming left V 4 bases short and J 5 bases short, with 15 bases between. The CDR3 reads CASSDQGTENEKLFF. CDR3 sequence (DNA): TGCGCCAGCAGCGACCAGGGGACCGAGAATGAAAAACTGTTTTTT.

The chain has TRBV12-3 or TRBV12-4 and TRBJ2-5; the D call may be TRBD1 or TRBD2 (5 bases each). V gave up 6 bases and J gave up 3 bases, with 11 bases separating them. There are 13 residues in the CDR3. Written as DNA, the CDR3 is TGTGCCAGCAGGGGGGTAGGGGAAGAGACCCAGTACTTC. Its translation: CASRGVGEETQYF.

This clonotype was picked up a small number of times. V and J are TRBV19 and TRBJ2-2, with a weak D call TRBD2 (6 bases). The CDR3 has 15 residues. Germline V CDR1 and CDR2: LNHDA, SQIVND (reference sequence). V was pared by 3 bases and J by 1 base, with 9 bases between. CDR3 DNA sequence: TGTGCCAGTAGTATCGGGGGAGTGAACACCGGGGAGCTGTTTTTT. This translates into CASSIGGVNTGELFF.

In its sample, this clonotype was seen a few times. The chain carries TRBV6-1 and TRBJ1-2; unclear D gene. Germline CDR1 reads MNHNS; CDR2 reads SASEGT. There are 12 residues in the CDR3. The V gene lost 4 bases and the J gene lost 5 bases, with 8 bases spanning the gap. The CDR3 is CASSGTEYGYTF. The CDR3 DNA is TGTGCCAGCAGTGGGACGGAGTATGGCTACACCTTC.

The chain has TRBV5-1 and TRBJ1-3, with 9 bases fitting TRBD1. Germline loops: CDR1 SGHRS, CDR2 YFSETQ. Trimming at V came to 3 bases and at J to 0 bases, leaving 10 bases not matched to a gene. CDR3 length: 18 residues. CDR3 coding DNA: TGCGCCAGCAGCTATACCTACAGGGGGCTCTACTCTGGAAACACCATATATTTT. Amino acid sequence: CASSYTYRGLYSGNTIYF. The full variable domain, its missing parts supplied by reference TRBV5-1 and TRBJ1-3, is KAGVTQTPRYLIKTRGQQVTLSCSPISGHRSVSWYQQTPGQGLQFLFEYFSETQRNKGNFPGRFSGRQFSNSRSEMNVSTLELGDSALYLCASSYTYRGLYSGNTIYFGEGSWLTVV.

The V call is TRBV7-2, the J call TRBJ2-1, with D tentatively TRBD1 or TRBD2 (5 bases each). This CDR3 has 14 residues. The V end lost 5 bases, the J end lost 5 bases, and 13 bases lay between the germline ends. Germline V gene sequence: CDR1 SGHTA, CDR2 FQGNSA. CDR3 DNA sequence: TGTGCCAGCAGCGACCGGGACCTAAACAATGAGCAGTTCTTC. Protein product: CASSDRDLNNEQFF.

This clonotype was counted at least ten times. The chain uses TRBV5-1 and TRBJ2-3, with D maybe TRBD2 (5 bases). CDR1 is SGHRS and CDR2 is YFSETQ in the germline V gene. The CDR3 has 15 residues. V gave up 4 bases and J gave up 3 bases, with 15 bases separating them. CDR3 DNA: TGCGCCAGCAGCCCAGAGGGAGATCTAACAGATACGCAGTATTTT. Protein: CASSPEGDLTDTQYF.

The J gene is TRBJ2-7, the V gene TRBV27; D is ambiguous. The CDR3 covers 13 residues. Germline assignment: CDR1 MNHEY and CDR2 SMNVEV (reference sequence). V lost 3 bases to trimming and J lost 0 bases, with 6 bases between them. CDR3 protein: CASSFESSYEQYV. The CDR3 bases are TGTGCCAGCAGTTTTGAGAGCTCCTACGAGCAGTACGTC.

This clonotype was seen only a few times. The CDR3 DNA follows: TGTGCCAGCAGCCAAGATCACCCCCCCAGGATGACCCAGTACTTC. It translates to CASSQDHPPRMTQYF. The J gene is TRBJ2-5, the V gene TRBV14, with D unresolved. Trimming took 0 bases from V and 7 from J, leaving 15 bases between them. This CDR3 contains 15 residues. CDR1 SGHDN and CDR2 FVKESK come from the germline V gene.

This clonotype was counted a few times. The genes are TRBV20-1 and TRBJ2-2; D remains ambiguous. Trimming shortened V by 2 bases and J by 7 bases, and 11 bases separated the two germline ends. CDR3 size: 13 residues. Germline V lookup: CDR1 DFQATT, CDR2 SNEGSKA (reference sequence). The CDR3 region has the DNA TGCAGTGCTAGACAGGCGGTTGGCGGGGAGCTGTTTTTT. It translates to CSARQAVGGELFF.

This clonotype was detected only a few times. The V and J genes are TRBV12-3 or TRBV12-4 and TRBJ2-7; TRBD2 agrees at 7 bases. With V trimmed by 4 bases and J by 7 bases, 4 bases remained unmatched. CDR3 length equals 12 residues. The CDR3 nucleotides are TGTGCCAGCAGTTCGGGGGGTTGGGAGCAGTACGTC. Protein: CASSSGGWEQYV.

The chain joins TRBV27 to TRBJ2-3, with unresolved D. There are 16 residues in the CDR3. The germline V and J ends were trimmed by 4 bases and 0 bases, with 14 bases remaining between them. CDR1 and CDR2 from the germline V gene are MNHEY and SMNVEV (reference sequence). The CDR3 DNA reads TGTGCCAGCAGTTCTTCCGTTGGTGGTAGCACAGATACGCAGTATTTT. This sequence encodes CASSSSVGGSTDTQYF.

The chain links TRBV14 to TRBJ1-1; D call uncertain. The germline CDR1 and CDR2 sequences are SGHDN and FVKESK. Trimming stripped 2 bases from V and 0 bases from J, with 4 bases between. The CDR3 length is 13 residues. The CDR3 coding sequence is TGTGCCAGCAGCCAACCTCTGAACACTGAAGCTTTCTTT. The encoded protein is CASSQPLNTEAFF.

The table lists this clonotype with a few counts. The J gene is TRBJ2-5, the V gene TRBV6-5, with a possible D match to TRBD2 (5 bases). Deletions cut 0 bases from V and 5 bases from J, with 13 bases between. Germline CDR1 is MNHEY and CDR2 is SVGAGI. The CDR3 length is 15 residues. This chain's CDR3 is CASSYSFGVAETQYF. In nucleotides, the CDR3 is TGTGCCAGCAGTTACTCGTTCGGGGTCGCGGAGACCCAGTACTTC.

This rearrangement joins TRBV7-3 to TRBJ2-5, with TRBD1 matching over 10 bases. Per germline, CDR1 SGHTA and CDR2 FQGTGA. This CDR3 spans 14 amino acids. The J segment lost 4 bases and the V segment lost 5 bases, leaving 4 bases of the junction unmatched. CDR3 residues: CASSRDRGAETQYF. CDR3 nucleotide sequence: TGTGCCAGCAGCCGGGACAGGGGAGCAGAGACCCAGTACTTC.

The V call is TRBV20-1, the J call TRBJ2-7; D is perhaps TRBD2 (6 bases). The CDR3 is 12 amino acids. V lost 1 base and J lost 2, with 6 bases in between. CDR1 and CDR2 (germline): DFQATT, SNEGSKA (reference sequence). This chain's CDR3 is CSARAGAYEQYV. The CDR3 DNA follows: TGCAGTGCTAGAGCGGGGGCCTACGAGCAGTACGTC.